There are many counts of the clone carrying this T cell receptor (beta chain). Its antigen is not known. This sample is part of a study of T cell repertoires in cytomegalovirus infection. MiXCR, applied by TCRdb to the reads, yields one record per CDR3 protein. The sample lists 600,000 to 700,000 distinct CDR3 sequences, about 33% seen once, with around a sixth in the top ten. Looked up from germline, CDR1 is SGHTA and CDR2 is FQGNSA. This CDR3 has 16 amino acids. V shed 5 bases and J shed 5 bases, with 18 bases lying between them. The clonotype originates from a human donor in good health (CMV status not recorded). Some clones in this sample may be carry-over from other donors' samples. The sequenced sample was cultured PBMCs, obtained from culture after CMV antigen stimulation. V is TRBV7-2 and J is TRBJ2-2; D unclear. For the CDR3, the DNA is TGTGCCAGCAGCCAATATTGGACGGGCGGAACCGGGGAGCTGTTTTTT. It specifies CASSQYWTGGTGELFF. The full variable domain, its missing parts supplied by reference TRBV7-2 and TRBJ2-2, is GAGVSQSPSNKVTEKGKDVELRCDPISGHTALYWYRQSLGQGLEFLIYFQGNSAPDKSGLPSDRFSAERTGGSVSTLTIQRTQQEDSAVYLCASSQYWTGGTGELFFGEGSRLTVL.